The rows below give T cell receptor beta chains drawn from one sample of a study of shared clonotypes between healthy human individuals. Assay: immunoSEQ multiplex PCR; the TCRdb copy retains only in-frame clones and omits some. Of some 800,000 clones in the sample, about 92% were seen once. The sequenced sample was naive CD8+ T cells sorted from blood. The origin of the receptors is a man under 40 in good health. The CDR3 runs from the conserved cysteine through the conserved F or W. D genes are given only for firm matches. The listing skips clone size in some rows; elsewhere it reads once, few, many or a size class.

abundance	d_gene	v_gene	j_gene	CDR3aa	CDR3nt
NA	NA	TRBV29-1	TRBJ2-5	CSVETGWASERGTQYF	TGCAGCGTTGAGACCGGGTGGGCTAGCGAGAGGGGGACCCAGTACTTC
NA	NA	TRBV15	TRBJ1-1	CATSRDVGYTEAFF	TGTGCCACCAGCAGAGATGTGGGTTACACTGAAGCTTTCTTT
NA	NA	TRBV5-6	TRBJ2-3	CASSLNDDTQYF	TGTGCCAGCAGCTTGAACGACGATACGCAGTATTTT
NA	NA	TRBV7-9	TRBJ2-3	CASSSPLLDTQYF	TGTGCCAGCAGCTCTCCTTTGTTAGATACGCAGTATTTT
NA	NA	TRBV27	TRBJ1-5	CASSSGHYSNQPQHF	TGTGCCAGCAGTTCGGGACACTATAGCAATCAGCCCCAGCATTTT
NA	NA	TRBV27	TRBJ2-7	CASSLGQGMVYEQYF	TGTGCCAGCAGTTTAGGGCAGGGGATGGTCTACGAGCAGTACTTC
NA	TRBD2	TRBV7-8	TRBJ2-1	CASSLGRLAKYNEQFF	TGTGCCAGCAGCTTAGGGAGACTAGCGAAATACAATGAGCAGTTCTTC
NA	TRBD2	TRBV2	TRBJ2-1	CASSDQGPWTSGRDPDNEQFF	TGTGCCAGCAGTGATCAGGGGCCTTGGACTAGCGGGAGGGATCCCGACAATGAGCAGTTCTTC
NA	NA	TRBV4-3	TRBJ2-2	CASSPGSSVNTGELFF	TGCGCCAGCAGCCCAGGGAGTTCGGTGAACACCGGGGAGCTGTTTTTT
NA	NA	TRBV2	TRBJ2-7	CATSQSDSYEQYF	TGTGCCACCTCGCAGTCAGACTCCTACGAGCAGTACTTC
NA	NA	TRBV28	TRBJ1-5	CASSPYEGTQPQHF	TGTGCCAGCAGCCCTTACGAGGGGACGCAGCCCCAGCATTTT
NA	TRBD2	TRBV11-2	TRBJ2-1	CASSRGGLEHYNEQFF	TGTGCCAGCAGCCGTGGCGGACTAGAACATTACAATGAGCAGTTCTTC
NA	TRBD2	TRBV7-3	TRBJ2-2	CASSLAAGRGTGELFF	TGTGCCAGCAGCTTAGCAGCGGGAAGAGGTACCGGGGAGCTGTTTTTT
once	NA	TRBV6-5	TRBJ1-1	CASSLRGEAFF	TGTGCCAGCTCCCTCAGGGGTGAAGCTTTCTTT
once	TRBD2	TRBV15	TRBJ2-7	CATSRGMGGNEQYF	TGTGCCACCAGCAGAGGAATGGGGGGGAACGAGCAGTACTTC
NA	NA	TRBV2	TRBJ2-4	CASKRAGNGAKNIQYF	TGTGCCAGCAAGAGGGCAGGCAATGGGGCCAAAAACATTCAGTACTTC
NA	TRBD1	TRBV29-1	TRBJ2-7	CSVEGDRAYEQYF	TGCAGCGTTGAGGGGGACAGGGCCTACGAGCAGTACTTC
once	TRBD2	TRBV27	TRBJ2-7	CASDLPGLAGEPENCSYEQYF	TGTGCCAGCGATCTTCCGGGACTAGCGGGAGAACCCGAAAACTGCTCCTACGAGCAGTACTTC
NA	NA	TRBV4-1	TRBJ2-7	CASSQGGSASYEQYF	TGCGCCAGCAGCCAGGGCGGTTCGGCCTCCTACGAGCAGTACTTC
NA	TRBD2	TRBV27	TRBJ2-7	CASVSFSGSPTGIYEQYF	TGTGCCAGTGTCTCTTTTAGCGGGAGCCCTACCGGGATATACGAGCAGTACTTC
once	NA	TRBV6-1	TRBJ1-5	CASSEEGAGNQPQHF	TGTGCCAGCAGTGAAGAAGGGGCAGGCAATCAGCCCCAGCATTTT
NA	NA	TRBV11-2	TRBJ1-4	CASSQIATNEKLFF	TGTGCCAGCAGCCAGATTGCAACTAATGAAAAACTGTTTTTT
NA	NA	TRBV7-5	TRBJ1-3	CVRKGGGNTIYF	TGTGTCAGAAAGGGAGGTGGAAACACCATATATTTT
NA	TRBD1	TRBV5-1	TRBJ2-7	CASSRGQGANEQYF	TGCGCCAGCAGCCGGGGACAGGGGGCCAACGAGCAGTACTTC
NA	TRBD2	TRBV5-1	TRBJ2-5	CASSFGTFQTSAEETQYF	TGCGCCAGCAGTTTCGGGACCTTCCAAACTAGCGCAGAAGAGACCCAGTACTTC
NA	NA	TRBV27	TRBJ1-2	CASSGLGGYTF	TGTGCCAGCAGTGGCCTGGGGGGCTACACCTTC
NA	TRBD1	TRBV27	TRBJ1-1	CASSSPGQGTEAFF	TGTGCCAGCAGTTCACCGGGACAGGGGACTGAAGCTTTCTTT
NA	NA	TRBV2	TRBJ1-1	CATRQYTEAFF	TGTGCCACGCGACAGTACACTGAAGCTTTCTTT
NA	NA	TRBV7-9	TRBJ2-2	CASSLQPGTGELFF	TGTGCCAGCAGCTTACAGCCCGGCACCGGGGAGCTGTTTTTT
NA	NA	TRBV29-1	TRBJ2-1	CSVVGHQRSSYNEQFF	TGCAGCGTTGTCGGCCACCAGCGGAGCTCCTACAATGAGCAGTTCTTC
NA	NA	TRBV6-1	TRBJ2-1	CASSEFHPNSYNEQFF	TGTGCCAGCAGTGAATTCCACCCGAACTCCTACAATGAGCAGTTCTTC
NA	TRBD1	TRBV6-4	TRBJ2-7	CASSLGQGPYEQYF	TGTGCCAGCAGCTTGGGACAGGGACCCTACGAGCAGTACTTC
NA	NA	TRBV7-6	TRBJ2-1	CASSDSSYNEQFF	TGTGCCAGCAGCGACTCCTCCTACAATGAGCAGTTCTTC
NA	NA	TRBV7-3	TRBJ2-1	CASSQGSEQFF	TGTGCCAGCAGCCAGGGAAGTGAGCAGTTCTTC
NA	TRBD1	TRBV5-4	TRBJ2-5	CASSLETGAETQYF	TGTGCCAGCAGCTTGGAGACAGGGGCAGAGACCCAGTACTTC
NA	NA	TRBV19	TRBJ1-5	CASSIDRAGDGNQPQHF	TGTGCCAGTAGTATAGATCGAGCGGGGGATGGCAATCAGCCCCAGCATTTT
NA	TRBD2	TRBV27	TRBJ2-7	CASSSWTSGSYEQYF	TGTGCCAGCAGTTCCTGGACTAGCGGCTCCTACGAGCAGTACTTC
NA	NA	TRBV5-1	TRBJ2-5	CASSTGTHRLETQYF	TGCGCCAGCAGCACAGGGACCCATCGTCTAGAGACCCAGTACTTC
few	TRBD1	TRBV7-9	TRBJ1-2	CASSLQGARGYTF	TGTGCCAGCAGCTTGCAGGGGGCGCGCGGCTACACCTTC
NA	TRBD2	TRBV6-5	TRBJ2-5	CASNPGLAGETQYF	TGTGCCAGCAACCCGGGACTAGCGGGAGAGACCCAGTACTTC
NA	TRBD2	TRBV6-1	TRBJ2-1	CASSEVGTSGWYNEQFF	TGTGCCAGCAGTGAAGTCGGAACTAGCGGTTGGTACAATGAGCAGTTCTTC